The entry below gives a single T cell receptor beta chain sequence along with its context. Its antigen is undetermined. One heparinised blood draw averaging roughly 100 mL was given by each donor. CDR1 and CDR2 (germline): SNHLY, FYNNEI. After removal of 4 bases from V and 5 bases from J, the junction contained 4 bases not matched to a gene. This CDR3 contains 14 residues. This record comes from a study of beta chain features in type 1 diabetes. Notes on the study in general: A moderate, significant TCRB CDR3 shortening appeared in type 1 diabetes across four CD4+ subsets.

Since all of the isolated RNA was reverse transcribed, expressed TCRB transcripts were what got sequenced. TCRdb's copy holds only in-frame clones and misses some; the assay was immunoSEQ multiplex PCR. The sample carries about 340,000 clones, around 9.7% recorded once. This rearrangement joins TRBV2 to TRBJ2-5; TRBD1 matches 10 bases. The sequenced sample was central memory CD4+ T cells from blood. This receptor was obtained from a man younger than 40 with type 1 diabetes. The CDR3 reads CASSGQGAGETQYF. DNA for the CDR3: TGTGCCAGCAGTGGACAGGGGGCGGGTGAGACCCAGTACTTC.